The entry below describes one T cell receptor beta chain. Trimming removed 6 bases from V and 6 bases from J, with 14 bases in between. The CDR3 has 13 amino acids. Germline CDR1 and CDR2: MNHEY and SMNVEV (reference sequence). Sequencing used immunoSEQ multiplex PCR; TCRdb keeps in-frame clones, though not all of them. The data hold more than 150,000 clones, with roughly 79% observed a single time. The sample comes from a study of blood T cell repertoires in COVID-19. The sample comprised peripheral blood. The origin of this receptor is an elderly woman with COVID-19, enrolled during active disease. V is TRBV27 and J is TRBJ1-2; maybe TRBD1 (6 bases). Here the CDR3 DNA reads TGTGCCAGCAGCGCTTCCAGGGGTAATGGCTACACCTTC. Translating it yields CASSASRGNGYTF.